These 14 T cell receptor beta chains were sequenced from one sample in a study of shared clonotypes between healthy human individuals. The assay was immunoSEQ multiplex PCR, and TCRdb's table has in-frame clones only and misses some. The repertoire holds some 470,000 clones, with 60% to 85% as singletons. Sequencing input: PBMCs. These receptors were collected from a woman aged 40-49 years in good health. Some clones in this sample may be carry-over from other donors' samples.

A word on this clone: Since a much larger clone is just one base distant, this may be a read error. J is TRBJ2-1 and V is TRBV28, with TRBD2 identical over 9 bases. The CDR3 sequence is 16 residues long. CDR1 and CDR2 (germline): MDHEN, SYDVKM. The J segment lost 8 bases and the V segment lost 6 bases, leaving 14 bases of the junction unmatched. The CDR3 nucleotides read TGTGCCAGCAGCCCCGATGAACTAGCGGGTCCCTATGAGCAGTTCTTC. Protein product: CASSPDELAGPYEQFF.

In the case of this clone: Being one base from a much bigger clone, this may be a read error. Other DNA sequences in this sample translate to the same CDR3. The CDR3 DNA follows: TGTGCCAGTTCGACGGGGGGCGGGATGACTGAAGCTTTCTTT. Its translation is CASSTGGGMTEAFF. V and J are TRBV25-1 and TRBJ1-1, with TRBD1 as a possible D gene (6 bases). The CDR3 is made up of 14 amino acids. V lost 9 bases to trimming and J lost 5 bases, with 19 bases between them. Germline lookup yields CDR1 MGHDK and CDR2 SYGVNS.

This clone was counted a few times. The genes are TRBV6-5 and TRBJ2-7; a possible D gene is TRBD2 (6 bases). This CDR3 is 13 amino acids long. CDR1 MNHEY and CDR2 SVGAGI come from the germline V gene. The ends were cut back, 2 bases at V and 5 bases at J, with 10 bases in the middle. CDR3: CASSYIAGHEQYF. Here the CDR3 DNA reads TGTGCCAGCAGTTACATTGCGGGACACGAGCAGTACTTC.

J is TRBJ2-7 and V is TRBV10-3; 8 nucleotides match TRBD2. Germline V CDR1 and CDR2: ENHRY, SYGVKD. The CDR3 length is 14 residues. The trim removed 3 bases at V and 6 bases at J, leaving 7 bases unmatched. CDR3 bases: TGTGCCATCAGTGAAAGCGGGAGACCTGGCGAGCAGTACTTC. This translates into CAISESGRPGEQYF.

Many counts were recorded for this clone. The junction shows a germline mismatch at one end, possibly a read error. The rearrangement uses TRBV7-2 and TRBJ2-5; TRBD2 agrees at 12 bases. This CDR3 has 15 amino acids. Germline V CDR1 and CDR2: SGHTA, FQGNSA. The CDR3 spells CASSLAGGGQETQYF. CDR3 DNA: TGTGCCAGCAGCCTAGCGGGAGGGGGGCAAGAGACCCAGTACTTC.

This sequence joins TRBV28 and TRBJ1-1, with TRBD1 as a possible D gene (5 bases). CDR1 and CDR2 from the germline V gene are MDHEN and SYDVKM. The CDR3 loop spans 11 amino acids. The V end lost 6 bases, the J end lost 7 bases, and 9 bases lay between the germline ends. The CDR3 sequence is CASRLDSEAFF. The CDR3 DNA reads TGTGCCAGCAGGTTAGACAGTGAAGCTTTCTTT.

This chain links TRBV7-8 with TRBJ2-4; 8 bases align to TRBD1. The CDR3 consists of 16 residues. V trimming: 1 base; J trimming: 3 bases; junction bases outside the gene matches: 5. The germline gives CDR1 SGHVS, CDR2 FQNEAQ. The CDR3 bases are TGTGCCAGCAGCTTAGAGGCGGGACAGGTCAAAAACATTCAGTACTTC. This translates into CASSLEAGQVKNIQYF.

Only a few counts were recorded for this clone. The chain combines TRBV11-2 with TRBJ1-1; D gene unclear. Germline loops: CDR1 SGHAT, CDR2 FQNNGV. Trimming pared 3 bases from V and 0 bases from J, leaving 8 bases between. This CDR3 region has 14 residues. The CDR3 region is CASSFGMLNTEAFF. The CDR3 coding sequence is TGTGCCAGCAGCTTCGGGATGTTGAACACTGAAGCTTTCTTT.

The genes are TRBV2 and TRBJ2-1; 8 bases match TRBD2. J lost 9 bases, V lost 5 bases, and 12 bases had no gene match. Germline V gene lookup returns CDR1 SNHLY and CDR2 FYNNEI. The CDR3 has 15 residues. This chain's CDR3 is CASSPNSGTTVEQFF. The CDR3 bases are TGTGCCAGCAGTCCGAATAGCGGGACGACGGTTGAGCAGTTCTTC.

The chain uses TRBV19 and TRBJ1-5, with a tentative D call TRBD1 (6 bases). Trimming took off 3 bases at V and 4 bases at J, with 19 bases between the two ends. Germline assignment: CDR1 LNHDA and CDR2 SQIVND (reference sequence). The CDR3 length is 17 residues. This chain's CDR3 is CASSMKTPGTSNQPQHF. CDR3 coding DNA: TGTGCCAGTAGTATGAAAACTCCCGGGACATCGAATCAGCCCCAGCATTTT.

The chain combines TRBV19 with TRBJ1-4; D unresolved. The CDR3 is 13 residues long. The germline gives CDR1 LNHDA, CDR2 SQIVND (reference sequence). The ends were cut back, 5 bases at V and 8 bases at J, with 12 bases in the middle. CDR3 protein: CASSLMYWEKLFF. The CDR3 coding sequence is TGTGCCAGTAGTTTGATGTACTGGGAAAAACTGTTTTTT. The full variable domain, rest sourced from reference TRBV19 and TRBJ1-4, is DGGITQSPKYLFRKEGQNVTLSCEQNLNHDAMYWYRQDPGQGLRLIYYSQIVNDFQKGDIAEGYSVSREKKESFPLTVTSAQKNPTAFYLCASSLMYWEKLFFGSGTQLSVL.

V and J are TRBV29-1 and TRBJ2-3, with TRBD2 identical over 11 bases. Unmatched junction bases numbered 5, after V lost 4 bases and J lost 5 bases. CDR3 length: 14 amino acids. Germline V gene data show CDR1 as SQVTM and CDR2 as ANQGSEA. CDR3 region: CSVVLAGVGDTQYF. The CDR3, as DNA: TGCAGCGTTGTACTAGCGGGAGTGGGAGATACGCAGTATTTT.

The chain uses TRBV28 and TRBJ2-7; TRBD2 aligns across 12 bases. Germline V gene data show CDR1 as MDHEN and CDR2 as SYDVKM. The CDR3 spans 15 residues. The V segment lost 5 bases and the J segment 7 bases; nucleotides outside the gene matches: 9. CDR3: CASSHSLAGGEEQYF. CDR3 DNA sequence: TGTGCCAGCAGTCACAGCCTAGCGGGAGGGGAGGAGCAGTACTTC.

In regard to this clone: A far larger clone is off by one base, so a read error is likely. The sample carries other DNA sequences with the same CDR3. V gene TRBV9 combines with J gene TRBJ2-7; tentative D call: TRBD2 (5 bases). The germline V gene encodes CDR1 SGDLS and CDR2 YYNGEE. Trimming left V 0 bases short and J 4 bases short, with 14 bases between. This CDR3 comprises 15 residues. The CDR3: CASSVGGSLSYEQYF. In DNA, the CDR3 is TGTGCCAGCAGCGTAGGAGGGTCCCTCTCATACGAGCAGTACTTC.